This is a list of T cell receptor beta chains from one sample in a study of Ad26.COV2.S vaccination and SARS-CoV-2 variants. The data were produced by immunoSEQ multiplex PCR, yet TCRdb's version contains in-frame clones alone and is incomplete. The sample holds a few hundred thousand clones, less than 95% seen once. The starting material was peripheral blood, obtained in a trial of Ad26.COV2.S vaccine versus placebo. These receptors all come from a person between 18 and 65 years old who received the Ad26.COV2.S COVID-19 vaccine or a placebo. The CDR3 runs from the conserved cysteine through the conserved F or W. A D gene is named only where the DNA matches it firmly. Size is omitted from some rows. Given values are once, few, many or a class for expanded clones.

V gene: TRBV7-9
clone size: NA
D gene: TRBD2
J gene: TRBJ2-2
CDR3 DNA: TGTGCCAGCAGCTTCGAGGGAGGGGTCGGGGAGCTGTTTTTT
CDR3 protein: CASSFEGGVGELFF

V gene: TRBV7-9
clone size: few
D gene: TRBD2
J gene: TRBJ2-2
CDR3 DNA: TGTGCCAGCAGCTTAGGTCCGCGGGGGACCAACACCGGGGAGCTGTTTTTT
CDR3 protein: CASSLGPRGTNTGELFF

V gene: TRBV7-3
clone size: NA
D gene: NA
J gene: TRBJ2-1
CDR3 DNA: TGTGCCAGCAGCTTGCTAGCGACGGTTGTAGATGAGCAGTTCTTC
CDR3 protein: CASSLLATVVDEQFF

V gene: TRBV11-2
clone size: NA
D gene: NA
J gene: TRBJ2-3
CDR3 DNA: TGTGCCAGCAGCTTAGGAGGTAGACGGACTCTATTCACAGATACGCAGTATTTT
CDR3 protein: CASSLGGRRTLFTDTQYF

V gene: TRBV4-2
clone size: once
D gene: NA
J gene: TRBJ2-3
CDR3 DNA: TGTGCCAGCAGTGATAGCACAGATACGCAGTATTTT
CDR3 protein: CASSDSTDTQYF

V gene: TRBV15
clone size: NA
D gene: TRBD2
J gene: TRBJ2-3
CDR3 DNA: TGTGCCACCACCTTAGGGACTAGTACAGATACGCAGTATTTT
CDR3 protein: CATTLGTSTDTQYF

V gene: TRBV19
clone size: NA
D gene: TRBD1
J gene: TRBJ2-2
CDR3 DNA: TGTGCCAGTAGTTCCCCACGACAGGGTAGAGGCACCGGGGAGCTGTTTTTT
CDR3 protein: CASSSPRQGRGTGELFF

V gene: TRBV7-9
clone size: NA
D gene: NA
J gene: TRBJ1-4
CDR3 DNA: TGTGCCAGCAGCCCATCAATGGGGGGACGGGAGAATGAAAAACTGTTTTTT
CDR3 protein: CASSPSMGGRENEKLFF

V gene: TRBV3-1/TRBV3-2
clone size: NA
D gene: TRBD2
J gene: TRBJ2-1
CDR3 DNA: TGTGCCAGCAGCCACCTAGCGGGAGCTGGCGATGAGCAGTTCTTC
CDR3 protein: CASSHLAGAGDEQFF

V gene: TRBV7-2
clone size: NA
D gene: TRBD1
J gene: TRBJ2-3
CDR3 DNA: TGTGCCAGCAGCGTGGACAGGGTGACGCAGTATTTT
CDR3 protein: CASSVDRVTQYF

V gene: TRBV5-1
clone size: NA
D gene: TRBD2
J gene: TRBJ2-7
CDR3 DNA: TGCGCCAGCAGCCCCACTAGCGGGACGACTGTGGAGCAGTACTTC
CDR3 protein: CASSPTSGTTVEQYF

V gene: TRBV19
clone size: NA
D gene: TRBD2
J gene: TRBJ2-5
CDR3 DNA: TGTGCCAGTAGTATAGGAAATAGCGGGAGTGCCCAAGAGACCCAGTACTTC
CDR3 protein: CASSIGNSGSAQETQYF

V gene: TRBV9
clone size: NA
D gene: NA
J gene: TRBJ2-5
CDR3 DNA: TGTGCCAGCAGCGTTTTTCACGGTGGCCAAGAGACCCAGTACTTC
CDR3 protein: CASSVFHGGQETQYF

V gene: TRBV4-3
clone size: NA
D gene: NA
J gene: TRBJ2-2
CDR3 DNA: TGCGCCAGCAGCAGGGATCCTTCTTTGAACACCGGGGAGCTGTTTTTT
CDR3 protein: CASSRDPSLNTGELFF

V gene: TRBV10-3
clone size: NA
D gene: NA
J gene: TRBJ2-1
CDR3 DNA: TGTGCCATCAGTGAGTCGAAGGGTTCCAATGAGCAGTTCTTC
CDR3 protein: CAISESKGSNEQFF

V gene: TRBV13
clone size: NA
D gene: TRBD1
J gene: TRBJ2-7
CDR3 DNA: TGTGCCAGCAGCTTATGGGGGACAGGGGGCTACGAGCAGTACTTC
CDR3 protein: CASSLWGTGGYEQYF

V gene: TRBV27
clone size: NA
D gene: NA
J gene: TRBJ1-1
CDR3 DNA: TGTGCCAGCAGTTTACAGGCCAACACTGAAGCTTTCTTT
CDR3 protein: CASSLQANTEAFF

V gene: TRBV7-2
clone size: NA
D gene: TRBD2
J gene: TRBJ2-7
CDR3 DNA: TGTGCCAGTTCCGTCCTAGCGGGAGCCGAGCAGTACTTC
CDR3 protein: CASSVLAGAEQYF

V gene: TRBV13
clone size: NA
D gene: NA
J gene: TRBJ2-1
CDR3 DNA: TGTGCCAGCAGCCTCTACGGTCCGGGTCGATACAATGAGCAGTTCTTC
CDR3 protein: CASSLYGPGRYNEQFF

V gene: TRBV19
clone size: NA
D gene: NA
J gene: TRBJ2-5
CDR3 DNA: TGTGCCAGTAGCGTTACAGGGCCCGGGGAGACCCAGTACTTC
CDR3 protein: CASSVTGPGETQYF

V gene: TRBV7-9
clone size: NA
D gene: NA
J gene: TRBJ1-4
CDR3 DNA: TGTGCCAGCAGCCGGGGCACAGTAACTAATGAAAAACTGTTTTTT
CDR3 protein: CASSRGTVTNEKLFF

V gene: TRBV27
clone size: once
D gene: TRBD2
J gene: TRBJ2-3
CDR3 DNA: TGTGCCAGCAGTTTATGGCGGGAGCTTAAAGATACGCAGTATTTT
CDR3 protein: CASSLWRELKDTQYF

V gene: TRBV7-3
clone size: NA
D gene: TRBD1
J gene: TRBJ2-1
CDR3 DNA: TGTGCCAGCAACCAAGACAGGGGCCATGAGCAGTTCTTC
CDR3 protein: CASNQDRGHEQFF

V gene: TRBV5-1
clone size: NA
D gene: NA
J gene: TRBJ2-7
CDR3 DNA: TGCGCCAGCAGCTTGTTGGGCGTCGACGAGCAGTACTTC
CDR3 protein: CASSLLGVDEQYF